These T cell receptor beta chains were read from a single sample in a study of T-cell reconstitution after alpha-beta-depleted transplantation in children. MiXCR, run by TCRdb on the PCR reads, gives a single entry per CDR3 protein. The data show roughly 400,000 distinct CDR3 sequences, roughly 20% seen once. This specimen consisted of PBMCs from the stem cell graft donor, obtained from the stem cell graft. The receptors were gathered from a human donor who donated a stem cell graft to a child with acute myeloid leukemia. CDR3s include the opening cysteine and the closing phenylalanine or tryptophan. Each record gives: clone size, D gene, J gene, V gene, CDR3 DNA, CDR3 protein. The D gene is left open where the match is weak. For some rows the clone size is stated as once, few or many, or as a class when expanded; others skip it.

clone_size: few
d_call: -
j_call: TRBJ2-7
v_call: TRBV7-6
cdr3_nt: TGTGCCAGCAGCTTAGAAAGCAACCCCGGTGTTGGGCAGTACTTC
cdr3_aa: CASSLESNPGVGQYF

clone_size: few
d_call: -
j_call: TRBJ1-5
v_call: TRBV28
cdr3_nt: TGTGCCAGCAGCTCTGGACAGATCCAGCCCCAGCATTTT
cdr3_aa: CASSSGQIQPQHF

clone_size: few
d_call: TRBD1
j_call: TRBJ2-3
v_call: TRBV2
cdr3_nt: TGTGCCAGCATTCCAAAAAGGCCAGGGGGCAGGGGAGATACGCAGTATTTT
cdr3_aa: CASIPKRPGGRGDTQYF

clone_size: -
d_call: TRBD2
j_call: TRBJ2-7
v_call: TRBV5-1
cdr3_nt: TGCGCCAGCAGCTCATTAGCGGGAGTGGGATACGAGCAGTACTTC
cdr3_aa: CASSSLAGVGYEQYF

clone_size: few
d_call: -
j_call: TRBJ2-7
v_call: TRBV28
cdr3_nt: TGTGCCAGCAGTAAAAGGGACAACCTACTCTCCTACGAGCAGTACTTC
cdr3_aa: CASSKRDNLLSYEQYF

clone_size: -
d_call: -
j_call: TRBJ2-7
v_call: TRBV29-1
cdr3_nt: TGCAGCGTTGATTGTCTTATTACCTACGAGCAGTACTTC
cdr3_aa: CSVDCLITYEQYF

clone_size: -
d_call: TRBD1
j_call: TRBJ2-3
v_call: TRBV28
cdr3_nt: TGTGCCAGCAGTTTTGAACAGGGGCGAACAGATACGCAGTATTTT
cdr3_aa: CASSFEQGRTDTQYF

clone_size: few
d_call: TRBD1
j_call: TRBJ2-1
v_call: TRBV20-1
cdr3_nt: TGCAGTGCTAGGGGGTGGGGGACAGGGAGAGGCAATGAGCAGTTCTTC
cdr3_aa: CSARGWGTGRGNEQFF

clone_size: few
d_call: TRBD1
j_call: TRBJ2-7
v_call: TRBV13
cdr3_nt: TGTGCCAGCAGACAAAAAAAAAACCGGGACAGGATAAACGAGCAGTACTTC
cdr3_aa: CASRQKKNRDRINEQYF

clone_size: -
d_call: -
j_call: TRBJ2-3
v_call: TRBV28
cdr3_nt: TGTGCCAGCAGTTTGCCAGGCTCCAACACAGATACGCAGTATTTT
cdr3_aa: CASSLPGSNTDTQYF

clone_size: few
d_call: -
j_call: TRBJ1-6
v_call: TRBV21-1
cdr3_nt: TGTGCCAGCAGCAAGTCGGCCAGGGGATCAGACTCCTATAATTCACCCCTCCACTTT
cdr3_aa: CASSKSARGSDSYNSPLHF

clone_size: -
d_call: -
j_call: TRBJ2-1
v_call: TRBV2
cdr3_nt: TGTGCCTGCAACGGGGCCAAGCAGTTCTTC
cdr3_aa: CACNGAKQFF

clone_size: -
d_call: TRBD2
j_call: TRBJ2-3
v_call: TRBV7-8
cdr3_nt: TGTGCCAGCAGCTTAGGGACTAGCAGGGCAGATACGCAGTATTTT
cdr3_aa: CASSLGTSRADTQYF

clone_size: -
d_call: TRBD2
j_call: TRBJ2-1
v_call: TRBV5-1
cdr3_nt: TGCGCCAGCAGCCAGGGACTAGCGGTCTACAATGAGCAGTTCTTC
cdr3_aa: CASSQGLAVYNEQFF

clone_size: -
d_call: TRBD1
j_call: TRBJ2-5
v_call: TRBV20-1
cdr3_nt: TGCAGTGCTAGAGATCGAGGGGGCAGCCGTGAGACCGAGTACTTC
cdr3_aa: CSARDRGGSRETEYF

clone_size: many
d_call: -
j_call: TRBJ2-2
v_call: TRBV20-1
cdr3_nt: TGCAGTGCTAGAGGGAGGTCCATTAACACCGGGGAGCTGTTTTTT
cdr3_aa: CSARGRSINTGELFF

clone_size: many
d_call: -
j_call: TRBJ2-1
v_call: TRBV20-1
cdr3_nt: TGCAGTGCTACCGAACTAGCCTCAAGAGACAATGAGCAGTTCTTC
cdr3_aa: CSATELASRDNEQFF

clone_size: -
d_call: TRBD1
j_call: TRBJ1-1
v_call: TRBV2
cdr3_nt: TGTGCCAGCAGTTCCGCCCGGGGACAGGTCGCTTTCTTT
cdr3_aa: CASSSARGQVAFF

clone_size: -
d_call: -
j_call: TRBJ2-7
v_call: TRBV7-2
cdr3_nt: TGTGCCAGCAGCCTCCTTGGCAGGGGCGGTTACGAGCAGTACTTC
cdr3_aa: CASSLLGRGGYEQYF

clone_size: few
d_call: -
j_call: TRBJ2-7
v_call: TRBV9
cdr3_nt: TGTGCCAGCAGCGTAGGCGGGGCGCCCTACGAGCAGTACTTC
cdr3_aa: CASSVGGAPYEQYF

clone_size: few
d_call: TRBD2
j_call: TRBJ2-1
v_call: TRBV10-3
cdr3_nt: TGTGCCATCAGTGATGAGCGGGAGCCCTACAATGAGCAGTTCTTC
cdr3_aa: CAISDEREPYNEQFF

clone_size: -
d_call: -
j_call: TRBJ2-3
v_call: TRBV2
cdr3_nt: TGTGCCAGCAGTGAATGGCCGGGGATAGATACGCAGTATTTT
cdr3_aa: CASSEWPGIDTQYF

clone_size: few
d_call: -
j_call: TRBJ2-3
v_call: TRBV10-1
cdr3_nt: TGCGCCAGCAGTGATACGCAGTATTTT
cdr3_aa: CASSDTQYF

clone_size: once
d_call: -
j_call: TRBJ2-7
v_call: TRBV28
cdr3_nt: TGTGCCAGCAGACTCAGTGGGGGCAACGAGCAGTACTTC
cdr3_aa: CASRLSGGNEQYF

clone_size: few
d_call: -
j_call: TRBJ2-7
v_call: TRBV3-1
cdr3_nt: TGTGCCAGCAGCCAAGATCTACACAGCTCCTACGAGCAGTACTTC
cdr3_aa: CASSQDLHSSYEQYF

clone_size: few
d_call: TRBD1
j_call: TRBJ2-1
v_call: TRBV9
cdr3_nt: TGTGCCAGCAGCGTAGGGGACAGGGAAAATGAGCAGTTCTTC
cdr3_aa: CASSVGDRENEQFF

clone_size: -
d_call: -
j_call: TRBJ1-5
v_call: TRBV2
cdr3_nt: TGTGCCAGCAGTACCGGGCCCTCCCAGCCCCAGCATTTT
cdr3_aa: CASSTGPSQPQHF

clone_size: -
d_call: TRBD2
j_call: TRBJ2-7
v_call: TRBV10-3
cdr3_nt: TGTGCCATCATGAATAGCGGGAACTACGAGCAGTACTTC
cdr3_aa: CAIMNSGNYEQYF

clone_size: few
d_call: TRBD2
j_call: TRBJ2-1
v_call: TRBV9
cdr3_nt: TGTGCCAGCAGCGCCACTAGCGGGAGGTACAATGAGCAGTTCTTC
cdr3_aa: CASSATSGRYNEQFF

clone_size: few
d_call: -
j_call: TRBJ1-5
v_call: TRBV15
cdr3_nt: TGTGCCACCAGCCCAGCCGGGCAGCCCCAGCATTTT
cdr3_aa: CATSPAGQPQHF

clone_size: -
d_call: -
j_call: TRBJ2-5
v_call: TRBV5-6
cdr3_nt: TGTGCCAGCAGCTGGGTGGGTCGGAGTCAAGAGACCCAGTACTTC
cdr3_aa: CASSWVGRSQETQYF

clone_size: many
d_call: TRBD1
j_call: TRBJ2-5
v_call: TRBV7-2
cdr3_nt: TGTGCCAGCAGTTGGGACAGGCAGGAGACCCAGTACTTC
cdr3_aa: CASSWDRQETQYF

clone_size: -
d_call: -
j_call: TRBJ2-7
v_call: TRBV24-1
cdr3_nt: TGTGCCACCAGTGAGAGACAGGACTACGAGCAGTACTTC
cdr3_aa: CATSERQDYEQYF

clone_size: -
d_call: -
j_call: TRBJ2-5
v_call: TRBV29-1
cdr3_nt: TGCAGCGCAGACGAGACCCAGTACTTC
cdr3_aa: CSADETQYF

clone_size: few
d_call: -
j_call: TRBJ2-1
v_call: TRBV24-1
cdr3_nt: TGTGCCATCGACAATGAGCAGTTCTTC
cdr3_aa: CAIDNEQFF

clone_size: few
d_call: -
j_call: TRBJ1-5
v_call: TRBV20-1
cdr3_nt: TGCAGTGCTGTAACAGTCCCCAATCAGCCCCAGCATTTT
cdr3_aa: CSAVTVPNQPQHF

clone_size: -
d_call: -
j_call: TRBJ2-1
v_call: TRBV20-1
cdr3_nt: TGCAGTGCCGCAGAGGGGGGGGGCACCTACAATGAGCAGTTCTTC
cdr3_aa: CSAAEGGGTYNEQFF

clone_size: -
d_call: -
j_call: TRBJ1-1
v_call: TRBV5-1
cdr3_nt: TGCGCCAGCAGCCCACCCGACAGAAACACTGAAGCTTTCTTT
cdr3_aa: CASSPPDRNTEAFF

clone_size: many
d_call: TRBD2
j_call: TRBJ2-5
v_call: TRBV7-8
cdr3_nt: TGTGCCAGCAGCATAGGACTAGCGGGGGTCCAAGAGACCCAGTACTTC
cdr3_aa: CASSIGLAGVQETQYF

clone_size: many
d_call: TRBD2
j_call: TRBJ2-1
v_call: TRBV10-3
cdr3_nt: TGTGCCATCAGTGATAGCGGGAGGCCGAACTCCTACAATGAGCAGTTCTTC
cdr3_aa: CAISDSGRPNSYNEQFF

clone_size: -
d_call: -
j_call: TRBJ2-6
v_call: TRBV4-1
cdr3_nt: TGCGCCAGCAGCCAAGTGGCCGCCAGGGGCACTGGGGCCAACGTCCTGACTTTC
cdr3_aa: CASSQVAARGTGANVLTF